Listed below are T cell receptor beta chains from one sample, sequenced in a study of shared clonotypes between healthy human individuals. Data came from immunoSEQ multiplex PCR; TCRdb stores just in-frame clones and leaves some out. The sample holds about 1.5 million clones, 95% to 99% seen once. Sequencing used naive CD4+ T cells sorted from blood. Receptors were obtained from a man aged 25 to 45 in good health. Both conserved end residues are part of each CDR3. D genes are given only for firm matches. Not all rows give a size; the values are once, few, many and, for expanded clones, a class.

d_gene: TRBD1
abundance: -
j_gene: TRBJ2-5
len: 15
v_gene: TRBV5-1
CDR3nt: TGCGCCAGCAGCCCCCTCGACAGGGGCGAGGGGACCCAGTACTTC
CDR3aa: CASSPLDRGEGTQYF

d_gene: TRBD2
abundance: once
j_gene: TRBJ2-2
len: 14
v_gene: TRBV5-4
CDR3nt: TGTGCCAGCAGCCCCGGACTAGGGCCCGGGGAGCTGTTTTTT
CDR3aa: CASSPGLGPGELFF

d_gene: TRBD2
abundance: once
j_gene: TRBJ2-5
len: 15
v_gene: TRBV7-8
CDR3nt: TGTGCCAGCAGCTTGCTAGCGGAGGTACAAGAGACCCAGTACTTC
CDR3aa: CASSLLAEVQETQYF

d_gene: -
abundance: -
j_gene: TRBJ2-3
len: 15
v_gene: TRBV7-8
CDR3nt: TGTGCCAGCAGCTTAATCGGGGCGGGCACAGATACGCAGTATTTT
CDR3aa: CASSLIGAGTDTQYF

d_gene: TRBD2
abundance: -
j_gene: TRBJ2-3
len: 15
v_gene: TRBV28
CDR3nt: TGTGCCAGCAGTTTAACGACCGGGAGGCCGGATACGCAGTATTTT
CDR3aa: CASSLTTGRPDTQYF

d_gene: TRBD1
abundance: -
j_gene: TRBJ1-5
len: 14
v_gene: TRBV5-4
CDR3nt: TGTGCCAGCAGCTTTGACAGGGCGGACCAGCCCCAGCATTTT
CDR3aa: CASSFDRADQPQHF

d_gene: -
abundance: -
j_gene: TRBJ1-5
len: 15
v_gene: TRBV19
CDR3nt: TGTGCCAGTAGTATGCCCACAGGAGTAAAACAGCCCCAGCATTTT
CDR3aa: CASSMPTGVKQPQHF

d_gene: TRBD2
abundance: -
j_gene: TRBJ2-2
len: 16
v_gene: TRBV29-1
CDR3nt: TGCAGCGTTGAATTGGGGCGCGGGAGTACAGCCGGGGAGCTGTTTTTT
CDR3aa: CSVELGRGSTAGELFF

d_gene: -
abundance: few
j_gene: TRBJ2-7
len: 12
v_gene: TRBV10-3
CDR3nt: TGTGCCATCAGTGTCCAAGGCTACGAGCAGTACTTC
CDR3aa: CAISVQGYEQYF

d_gene: -
abundance: -
j_gene: TRBJ2-3
len: 11
v_gene: TRBV14
CDR3nt: TGTGCCAGCAGCTCCGGGCCCTTACAGTATTTT
CDR3aa: CASSSGPLQYF